A selection of T cell receptor beta chains follows, all from one sample in a study of early T cells in non-severe SARS-CoV-2 infection. TCRdb processed the 5' RACE reads anew with MiXCR; each CDR3 protein has one entry. The sample yields fewer than 80,000 distinct CDR3 sequences, 9.5% seen once. The specimen was whole blood. The source of these receptors is an adult who was a healthcare worker with PCR-confirmed SARS-CoV-2 infection or an uninfected control (not recorded which). The conserved cysteine and the conserved F or W are not part of the CDR3 here.

j_call v_call cdr3_aa
TRBJ2-7 TRBV3-1 ASSPRTGPRGEQY
TRBJ2-5 TRBV3-1 ASSLRGGGPQY
TRBJ1-1 TRBV6-6 ASSPATVSEAF
TRBJ1-1 TRBV18 ASSSGENTEAF
TRBJ2-2 TRBV7-9 ASRALDTGELF
TRBJ2-3 TRBV5-5 ASSLTWLSTDTQY
TRBJ2-6 TRBV19 ASDQGAGANVLT
TRBJ2-4 TRBV19 ASSFGGQGNIQY
TRBJ1-1 TRBV20-1 SAPGQGAWTEAF
TRBJ2-2 TRBV7-9 ASSLRSGRDTGELF
TRBJ2-3 TRBV11-2 ASSYLDTQY
TRBJ2-3 TRBV29-1 SERAGEVDTQY
TRBJ1-2 TRBV25-1 ASSEARNAVGGYT
TRBJ2-6 TRBV7-9 ASSPQTGAASGANVLT
TRBJ2-3 TRBV11-2 ASSFQRGSTDTQY
TRBJ1-1 TRBV19 ASSDPRGQNTEAF
TRBJ2-7 TRBV15 ATSRGVLGTYEQY
TRBJ2-5 TRBV9 ASSASGTETQY
TRBJ2-5 TRBV10-3 AISEGPGLAGGETQY
TRBJ2-4 TRBV29-1 SVEGSSSGGAKNIQY
TRBJ2-1 TRBV6-2/TRBV6-3 ASRHWGERDEQF
TRBJ2-7 TRBV6-6 ASSYRTSGTAYEQY
TRBJ2-7 TRBV30 AWSPPPGLAGSTYEQY
TRBJ1-1 TRBV20-1 SARPMSGHTEAF
TRBJ1-2 TRBV5-5 ASSFQGEEGYT
TRBJ1-1 TRBV29-1 SVLWGGKTEAF
TRBJ2-4 TRBV4-1 ASSQERSASGTWNIQY
TRBJ2-7 TRBV29-1 SVRVSYEQY
TRBJ1-2 TRBV2 ASSANNIYGYT
TRBJ2-1 TRBV15 ATSRDPLAGLYNEQF
TRBJ1-1 TRBV9 ASSVGEGLNTEAF
TRBJ2-5 TRBV5-4 ASSLNGNQETQY
TRBJ2-3 TRBV6-2/TRBV6-3 ASSQISGGDTQY
TRBJ2-1 TRBV7-2 ASSLLGYEQF
TRBJ1-1 TRBV6-2/TRBV6-3 ASRRETVTEAF
TRBJ2-1 TRBV29-1 SVEVLTGYEQF
TRBJ2-5 TRBV14 ASSQSPGLDPKETQY
TRBJ2-1 TRBV5-6 ASSWTGAYNEQF
TRBJ2-7 TRBV5-6 ASSLIGGLSYEQY
TRBJ2-7 TRBV29-1 SVEGSGTGPSYEQY